This record concerns one T cell receptor (beta chain) sequence. Its target antigen remains unknown. No base qualities exist here, and no much larger clone lies one base off it. These data come from a study of T cells in Graves' hyperthyroidism and ophthalmopathy (dated by TCRdb to about 2019). For the wider study: Peripheral blood samples were taken at the time of initial diagnosis, prior to any treatment. To identify distinguishing TCR V-J signatures, a discovery cohort of 90 to 100 patients was used, comprising fewer than 45 with Graves' ophthalmopathy and roughly 60 with stable Graves' hyperthyroidism. Prospective prediction of ophthalmopathy was tested in an independent validation cohort consisting of about 20 hyperthyroidism patients and around 16 patients who later progressed to ophthalmopathy. For training and testing, the 110 or so patients in the discovery cohort were randomly divided in a 7:3 ratio. In addition, the study compared T-cell repertoires in thyroid tissue and in blood from roughly six Graves' hyperthyroidism patients. Following sampling, methimazole starting at 30 mg daily was given to hyperthyroidism patients, and high-dose intravenous methylprednisolone was given to ophthalmopathy patients. According to the paper, TCR Vbeta CDR3 sequencing was carried out on some 130 peripheral blood samples, which came from some 41 ophthalmopathy, some 73 hyperthyroidism and approximately 17 progressor patients.

TCR beta CDR3 regions were amplified from RNA transcripts. The TCR CDR3 was subjected to a first round of RT-PCR using the HTBI primer set and the Qiagen OneStep RT-PCR kit. The libraries were constructed in a second round of multiplex PCR and then size-selected and purified. Libraries were sequenced paired-end with 100 bp reads on an Illumina HiSeq2000. The published analysis was carried out like this. Raw data were processed with SOAPnuke, discarding reads with adapters, uncalled bases, mean Phred below 15, or no exact constant-primer or identifier match. High-quality paired reads were merged with COPE v1.2.5, and unique nucleotide sequences were defined as clonotypes. Clonotypes were aligned to IMGT TRBV, TRBD and TRBJ reference segments using MiTCR v1.1. Analysis was restricted to V-J combinations with a frequency above 0.0001, which covered roughly 99% of repertoires. The TCS score was defined as F50 (clonal expansion) divided by E x V (chaos), with BLOSUM62-based TCRdist calculated between CDR3 peptides within each V-J. Welch's t-statistics and random forest reduced 450 to 600 V-J features to under 15, which were used in a naive Bayes classifier (R e1071). The Morisita-Horn index was used to measure how similar the thyroid and blood repertoires were. TCRdb handled the public reads itself, with Q25 trimming in fastp and clone calling in MiXCR, and kept productive beta chains. When rows share a CDR3 protein, they turn into one entry using the most common DNA and genes. What appears here as the V and J calls and clone size reflects TCRdb's work, not the paper's. The sample contains approximately 870,000 distinct CDR3 sequences, around 38% of them found a single time. The ten largest make up 7.5% to 9.5% of the sample.

The paper's findings and limits, for the study overall: In validation, the model predicted progression to ophthalmopathy with 60% to 71% sensitivity and approximately 72% specificity, a median of 6.5 months before onset. Most expanded thyroid clonotypes (frequency above 0.001) were also detected in blood, suggesting blood repertoires may reflect thyroid immune responses. Sample size was not statistically predetermined, and investigators were not blinded to group allocation. In cross-validation, a model built on a 13 V-J signature told ophthalmopathy apart from stable hyperthyroidism with 85% to 90% sensitivity and approximately 84% specificity, and in testing the same model reached 80%/75%.

V loses 3 bases of germline sequence and J loses 6 bases, and the interval between the two ends is 13 bases. The germline V gene provides CDR1 SGDLS and CDR2 YYNGEE. The CDR3, from cysteine to phenylalanine, totals 13 residues. Only CDR3 DNA remains: 39 bases, in frame from the first base. Stable Graves' hyperthyroidism was defined as the absence of progression to ophthalmopathy over 18 months of follow-up. The hyperthyroidism patients were between 18 and 65 years old and newly diagnosed, with a disease duration of less than 2 months. Patients with uncontrolled infections, other autoimmune diseases, pregnancy or lactation were excluded. Diagnoses were based on clinical symptoms, serum thyroxine and TRAb, thyroid ultrasound and orbital computed tomography. Ficoll-Paque density gradient centrifugation was used to isolate PBMCs from approximately 10 ml of fresh peripheral blood. Total RNA was extracted with Trizol reagent, and quality was checked on an Agilent 2100 Bioanalyzer.

Here the chain combines TRBV9 and TRBJ2-7, with TRBD1 as a weak D call on 7 bases. The clonotype comes from a man in his late teens or twenties with Graves' hyperthyroidism. Sequenced sample: blood. The CDR3 reads CASSAPGGSEQYF. The DNA reads TGTGCCAGCAGCGCTCCAGGGGGGTCCGAGCAGTACTTC.